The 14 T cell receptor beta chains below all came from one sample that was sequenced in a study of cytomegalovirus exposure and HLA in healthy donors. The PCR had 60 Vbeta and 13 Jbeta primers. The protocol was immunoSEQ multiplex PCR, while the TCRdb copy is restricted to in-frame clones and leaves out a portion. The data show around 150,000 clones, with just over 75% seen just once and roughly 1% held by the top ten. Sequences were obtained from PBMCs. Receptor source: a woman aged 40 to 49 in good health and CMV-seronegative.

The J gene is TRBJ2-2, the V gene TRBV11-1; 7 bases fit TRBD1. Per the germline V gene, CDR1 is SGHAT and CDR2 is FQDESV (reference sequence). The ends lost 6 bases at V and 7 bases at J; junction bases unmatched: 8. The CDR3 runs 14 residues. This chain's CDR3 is CASSRDRDHGELFF. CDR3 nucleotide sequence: TGTGCCAGCAGTCGGGACAGAGATCACGGGGAGCTGTTTTTT.

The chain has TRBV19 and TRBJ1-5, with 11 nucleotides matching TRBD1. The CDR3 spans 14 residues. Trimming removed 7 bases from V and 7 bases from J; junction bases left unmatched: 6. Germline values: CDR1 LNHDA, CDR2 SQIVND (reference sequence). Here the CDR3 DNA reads TGTGCCAGTACCGGGACAGGGGGTGACCAGCCCCAGCATTTT. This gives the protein CASTGTGGDQPQHF.

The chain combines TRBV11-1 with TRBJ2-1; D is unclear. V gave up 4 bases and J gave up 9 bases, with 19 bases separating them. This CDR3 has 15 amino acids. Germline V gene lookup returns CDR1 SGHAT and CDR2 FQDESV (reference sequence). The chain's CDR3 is CASSSTRHSNGEQFF. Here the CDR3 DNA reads TGTGCCAGCAGCTCCACGCGTCATAGTAACGGTGAGCAGTTCTTC.

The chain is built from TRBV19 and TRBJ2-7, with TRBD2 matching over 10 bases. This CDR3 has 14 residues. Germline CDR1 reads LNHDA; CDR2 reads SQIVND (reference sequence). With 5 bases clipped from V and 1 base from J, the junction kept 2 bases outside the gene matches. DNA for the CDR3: TGTGCCAGTAGTGGAGCGGGAGGGTCCTACGAGCAGTACTTC. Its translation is CASSGAGGSYEQYF.

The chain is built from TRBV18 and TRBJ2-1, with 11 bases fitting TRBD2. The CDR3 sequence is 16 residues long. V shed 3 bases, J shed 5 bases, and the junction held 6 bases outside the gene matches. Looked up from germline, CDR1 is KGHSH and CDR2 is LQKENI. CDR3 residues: CASSPRLAGMDNEQFF. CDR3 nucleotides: TGTGCCAGCTCACCGAGACTAGCGGGAATGGACAATGAGCAGTTCTTC.

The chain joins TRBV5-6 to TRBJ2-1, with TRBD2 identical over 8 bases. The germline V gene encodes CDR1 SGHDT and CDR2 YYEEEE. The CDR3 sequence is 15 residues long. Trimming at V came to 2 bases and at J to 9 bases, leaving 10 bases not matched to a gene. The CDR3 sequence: CASSFGWREAGEQFF. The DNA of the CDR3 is TGTGCCAGCAGCTTCGGTTGGCGGGAGGCGGGTGAGCAGTTCTTC.

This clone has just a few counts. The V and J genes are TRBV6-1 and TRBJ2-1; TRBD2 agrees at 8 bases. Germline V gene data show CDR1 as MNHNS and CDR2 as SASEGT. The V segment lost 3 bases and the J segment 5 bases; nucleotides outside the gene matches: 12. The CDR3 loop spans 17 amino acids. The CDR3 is CASSDQGSLAGDNEQFF. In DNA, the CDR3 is TGTGCCAGCAGTGACCAAGGGAGTCTAGCGGGCGACAATGAGCAGTTCTTC.

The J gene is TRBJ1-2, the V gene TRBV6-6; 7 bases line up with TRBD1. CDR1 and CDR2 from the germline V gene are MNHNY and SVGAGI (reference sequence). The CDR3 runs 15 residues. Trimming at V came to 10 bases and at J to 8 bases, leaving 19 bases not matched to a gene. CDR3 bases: TGTGCCATCCCAGCAGAGGGGGCGCTTACGTCCGGCTACACCTTC. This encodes CAIPAEGALTSGYTF.

The CDR3, as DNA: TGTGCCAGCAGACTCCGTGCAGGGCAGGGGTTATACGAGCAGTACTTC. Encoded protein: CASRLRAGQGLYEQYF. The V gene is TRBV27, the J gene TRBJ2-7; maybe TRBD1 (6 bases). V was trimmed by 6 bases and J by 4 bases, leaving 22 bases between them. Germline lookup yields CDR1 MNHEY and CDR2 SMNVEV (reference sequence). The CDR3 has 16 amino acids.

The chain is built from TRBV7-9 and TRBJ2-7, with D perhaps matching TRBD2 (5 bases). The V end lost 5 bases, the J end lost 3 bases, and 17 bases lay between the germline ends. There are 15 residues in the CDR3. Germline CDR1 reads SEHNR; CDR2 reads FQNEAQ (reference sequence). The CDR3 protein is CASSPSGPKIYEQYF. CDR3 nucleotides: TGTGCCAGCAGCCCGAGCGGCCCAAAGATCTACGAGCAGTACTTC.

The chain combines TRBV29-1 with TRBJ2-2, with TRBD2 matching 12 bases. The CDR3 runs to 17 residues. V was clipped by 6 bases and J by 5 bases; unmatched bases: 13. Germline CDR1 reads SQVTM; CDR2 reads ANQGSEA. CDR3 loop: CSVNGLAGTKGTGELFF. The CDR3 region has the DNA TGCAGCGTGAACGGACTAGCGGGAACAAAAGGTACCGGGGAGCTGTTTTTT.

CDR3 bases: TGCAGCGTTGATAGGTCGGGAGGAAGGAATGAGCAGTTCTTC. This sequence encodes CSVDRSGGRNEQFF. The chain carries TRBV29-1 and TRBJ2-1; 7 nucleotides line up with TRBD2. Germline-derived CDR1 and CDR2 are SQVTM and ANQGSEA. This CDR3 is 14 amino acids long. V gave up 3 bases and J gave up 7 bases; unmatched junction bases: 9.

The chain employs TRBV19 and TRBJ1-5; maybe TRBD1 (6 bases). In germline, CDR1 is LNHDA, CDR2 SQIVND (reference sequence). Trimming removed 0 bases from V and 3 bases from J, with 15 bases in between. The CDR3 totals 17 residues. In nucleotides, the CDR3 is TGTGCCAGTAGTATAGAAGGGGGGGCGGGGGACAATCAGCCCCAGCATTTT. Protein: CASSIEGGAGDNQPQHF.

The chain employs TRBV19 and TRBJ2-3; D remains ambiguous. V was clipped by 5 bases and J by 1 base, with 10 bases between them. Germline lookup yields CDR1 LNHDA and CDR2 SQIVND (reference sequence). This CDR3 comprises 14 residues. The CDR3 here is CASSPDMGTDTQYF. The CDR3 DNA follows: TGTGCCAGTAGTCCCGACATGGGCACAGATACGCAGTATTTT.